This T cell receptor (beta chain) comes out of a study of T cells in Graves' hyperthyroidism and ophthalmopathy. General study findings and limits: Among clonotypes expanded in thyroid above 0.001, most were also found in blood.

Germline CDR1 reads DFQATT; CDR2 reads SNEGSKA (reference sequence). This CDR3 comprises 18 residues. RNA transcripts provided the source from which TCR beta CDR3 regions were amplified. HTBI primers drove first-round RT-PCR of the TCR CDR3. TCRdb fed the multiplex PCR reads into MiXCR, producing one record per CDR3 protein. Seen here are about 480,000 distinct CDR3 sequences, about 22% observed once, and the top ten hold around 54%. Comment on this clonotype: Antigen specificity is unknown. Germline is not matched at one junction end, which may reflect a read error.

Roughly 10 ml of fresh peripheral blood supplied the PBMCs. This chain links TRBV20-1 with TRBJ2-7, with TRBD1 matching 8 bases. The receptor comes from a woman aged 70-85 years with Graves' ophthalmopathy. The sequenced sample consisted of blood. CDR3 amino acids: CSALRTGIRPMGSYERYF. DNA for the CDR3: TGCAGTGCTCTCAGGACAGGGATTAGACCTATGGGGTCCTACGAGCGGTACTTC.